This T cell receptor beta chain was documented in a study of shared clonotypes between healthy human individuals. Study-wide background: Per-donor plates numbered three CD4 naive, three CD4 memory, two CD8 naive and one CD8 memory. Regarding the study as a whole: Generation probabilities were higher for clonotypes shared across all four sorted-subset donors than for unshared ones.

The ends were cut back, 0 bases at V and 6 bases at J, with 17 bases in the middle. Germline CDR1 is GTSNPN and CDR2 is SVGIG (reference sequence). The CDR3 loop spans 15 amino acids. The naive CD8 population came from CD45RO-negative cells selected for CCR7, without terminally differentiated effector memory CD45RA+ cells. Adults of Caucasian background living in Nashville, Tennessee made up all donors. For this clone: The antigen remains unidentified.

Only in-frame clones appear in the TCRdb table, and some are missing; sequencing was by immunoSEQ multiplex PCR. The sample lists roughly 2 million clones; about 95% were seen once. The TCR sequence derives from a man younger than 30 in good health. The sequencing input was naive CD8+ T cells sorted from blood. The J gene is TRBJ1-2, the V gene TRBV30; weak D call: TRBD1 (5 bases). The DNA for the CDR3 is TGTGCCTGGAGTGTAGCCCAGGGCTTTGGTGATGGCTACACCTTC. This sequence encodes CAWSVAQGFGDGYTF. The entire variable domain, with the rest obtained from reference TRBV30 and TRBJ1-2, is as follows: SQTIHQWPATLVQPVGSPLSLECTVEGTSNPNLYWYRQAAGRGLQLLFYSVGIGQISSEVPQNLSASRPQDRQFILSSKKLLLSDSGFYLCAWSVAQGFGDGYTFGSGTRLTVV.